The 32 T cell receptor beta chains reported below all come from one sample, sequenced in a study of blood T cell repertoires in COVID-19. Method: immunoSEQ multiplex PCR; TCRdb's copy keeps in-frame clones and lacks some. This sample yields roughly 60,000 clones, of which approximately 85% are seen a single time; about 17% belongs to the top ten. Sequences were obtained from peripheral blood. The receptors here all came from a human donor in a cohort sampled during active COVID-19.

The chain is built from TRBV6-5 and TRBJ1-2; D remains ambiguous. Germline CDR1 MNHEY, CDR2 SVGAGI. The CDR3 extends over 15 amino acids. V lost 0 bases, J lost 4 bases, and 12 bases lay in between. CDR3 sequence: CASSYSKSGGYGYTF. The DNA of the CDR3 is TGTGCCAGCAGTTACTCTAAGTCAGGAGGCTATGGCTACACCTTC.

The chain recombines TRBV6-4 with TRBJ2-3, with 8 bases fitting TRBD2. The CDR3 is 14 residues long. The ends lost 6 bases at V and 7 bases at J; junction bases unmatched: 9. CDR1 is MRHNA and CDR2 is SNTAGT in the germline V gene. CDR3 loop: CASRDRGGRHTQYF. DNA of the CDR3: TGTGCCAGCAGAGACCGGGGGGGCAGACATACGCAGTATTTT.

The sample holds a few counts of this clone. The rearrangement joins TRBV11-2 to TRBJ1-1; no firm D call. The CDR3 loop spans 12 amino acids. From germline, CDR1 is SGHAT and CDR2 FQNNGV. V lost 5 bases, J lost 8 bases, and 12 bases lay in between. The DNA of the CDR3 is TGTGCCAGCAGCCACCCTGGCAGGGAAGCTTTCTTT. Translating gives CASSHPGREAFF.

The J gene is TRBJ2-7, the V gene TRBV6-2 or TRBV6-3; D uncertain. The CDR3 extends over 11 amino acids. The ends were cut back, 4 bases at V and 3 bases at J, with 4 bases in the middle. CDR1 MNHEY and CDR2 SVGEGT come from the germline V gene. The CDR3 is CASSFLYEQYF. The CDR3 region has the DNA TGTGCCAGCAGTTTCCTCTACGAGCAGTACTTC.

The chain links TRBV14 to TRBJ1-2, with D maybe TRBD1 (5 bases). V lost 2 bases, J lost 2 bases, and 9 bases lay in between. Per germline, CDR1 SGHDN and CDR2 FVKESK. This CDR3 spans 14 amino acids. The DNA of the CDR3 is TGTGCCAGCAGCCAATCGGCAGGGAACTATGGCTACACCTTC. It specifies CASSQSAGNYGYTF. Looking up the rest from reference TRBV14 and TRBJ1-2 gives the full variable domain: EAGVTQFPSHSVIEKGQTVTLRCDPISGHDNLYWYRRVMGKEIKFLLHFVKESKQDESGMPNNRFLAERTGGTYSTLKVQPAELEDSGVYFCASSQSAGNYGYTFGSGTRLTVV.

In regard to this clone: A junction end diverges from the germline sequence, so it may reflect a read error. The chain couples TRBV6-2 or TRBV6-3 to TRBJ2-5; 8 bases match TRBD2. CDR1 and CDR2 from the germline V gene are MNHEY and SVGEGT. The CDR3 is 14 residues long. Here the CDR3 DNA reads TGTGCCAGCAGTTCTGCGGGGGGACGAGGGACCCGGTACTTC. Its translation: CASSSAGGRGTRYF.

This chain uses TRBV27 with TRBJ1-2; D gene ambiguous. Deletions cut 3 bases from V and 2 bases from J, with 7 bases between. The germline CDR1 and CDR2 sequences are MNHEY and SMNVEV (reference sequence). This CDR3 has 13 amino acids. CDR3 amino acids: CASSLGVNYGYTF. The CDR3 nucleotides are TGTGCCAGCAGTTTGGGAGTGAACTATGGCTACACCTTC.

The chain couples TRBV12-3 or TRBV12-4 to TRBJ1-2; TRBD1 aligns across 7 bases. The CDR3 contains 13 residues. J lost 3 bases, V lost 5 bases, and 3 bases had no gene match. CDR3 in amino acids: CASSRDSHYGYTF. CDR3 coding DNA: TGTGCCAGCAGTCGGGACAGCCACTATGGCTACACCTTC.

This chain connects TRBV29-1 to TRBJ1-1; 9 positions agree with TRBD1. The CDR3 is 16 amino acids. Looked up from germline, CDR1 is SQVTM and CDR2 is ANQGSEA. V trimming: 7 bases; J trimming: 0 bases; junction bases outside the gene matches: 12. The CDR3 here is CSAGTGRGSMNTEAFF. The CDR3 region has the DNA TGCAGCGCCGGGACAGGGAGGGGGTCTATGAACACTGAAGCTTTCTTT.

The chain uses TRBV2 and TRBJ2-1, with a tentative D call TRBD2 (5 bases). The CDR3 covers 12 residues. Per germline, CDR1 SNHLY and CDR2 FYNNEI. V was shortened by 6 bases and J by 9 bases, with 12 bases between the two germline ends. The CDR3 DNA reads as TGTGCCAGCAGGGGAGACCCGGCTGAGCAGTTCTTC. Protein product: CASRGDPAEQFF.

The CDR3 DNA is TGTGCCAGCAGTCGGGGGAGGGAGACCCAGTACTTC. Its protein product is CASSRGRETQYF. The chain recombines TRBV3-1 (or the pseudogene TRBV3-2) with TRBJ2-5, with D maybe TRBD2 (6 bases). Per the germline V gene, CDR1 is LGHDT and CDR2 is YNNKEL (reference sequence). The V and J ends lost 6 bases and 5 bases respectively, with 10 bases between them. CDR3 length: 12 residues.

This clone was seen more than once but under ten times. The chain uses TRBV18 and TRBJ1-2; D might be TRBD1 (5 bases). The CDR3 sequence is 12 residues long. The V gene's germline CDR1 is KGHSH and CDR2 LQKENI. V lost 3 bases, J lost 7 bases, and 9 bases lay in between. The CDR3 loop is CASSPDRVGYTF. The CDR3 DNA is TGTGCCAGCTCACCCGACAGAGTTGGCTACACCTTC. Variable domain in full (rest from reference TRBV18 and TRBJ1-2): NAGVMQNPRHLVRRRGQEARLRCSPMKGHSHVYWYRQLPEEGLKFMVYLQKENIIDESGMPKERFSAEFPKEGPSILRIQQVVRGDSAAYFCASSPDRVGYTFGSGTRLTVV.

The CDR3: CASSVALAGVNEQFF. For the CDR3, the DNA is TGTGCCAGCAGCGTAGCTCTGGCGGGGGTCAATGAGCAGTTCTTC. The chain is built from TRBV9 and TRBJ2-1, with 7 bases matching TRBD2. The J segment lost 6 bases and the V segment lost 0 bases, leaving 6 bases of the junction unmatched. CDR3 length: 15 amino acids. Germline assignment: CDR1 SGDLS and CDR2 YYNGEE.

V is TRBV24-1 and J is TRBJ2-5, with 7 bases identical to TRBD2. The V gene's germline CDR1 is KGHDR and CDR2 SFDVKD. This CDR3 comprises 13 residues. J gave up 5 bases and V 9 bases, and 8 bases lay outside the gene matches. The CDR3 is CATGGGPRETQYF. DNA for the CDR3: TGTGCCACCGGCGGGGGTCCGAGGGAGACCCAGTACTTC.

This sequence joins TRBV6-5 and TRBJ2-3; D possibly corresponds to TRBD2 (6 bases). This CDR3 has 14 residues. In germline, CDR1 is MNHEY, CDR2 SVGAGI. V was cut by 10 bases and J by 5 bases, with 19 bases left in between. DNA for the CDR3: TGTGCCACCTTTAGCGGTCCTCGAGGAGATACGCAGTATTTT. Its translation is CATFSGPRGDTQYF.

CDR3 bases: TGTGCCAGCAGCCAAGAGCGGCTAGCGGGTAGAGAGACCCAGTACTTC. This encodes CASSQERLAGRETQYF. The chain links TRBV14 to TRBJ2-5; 8 nucleotides agree with TRBD2. CDR1 and CDR2 (germline): SGHDN, FVKESK. The CDR3 length is 16 residues. The junction had 7 bases not matched to a gene; V was cut back by 0 bases and J by 4 bases.

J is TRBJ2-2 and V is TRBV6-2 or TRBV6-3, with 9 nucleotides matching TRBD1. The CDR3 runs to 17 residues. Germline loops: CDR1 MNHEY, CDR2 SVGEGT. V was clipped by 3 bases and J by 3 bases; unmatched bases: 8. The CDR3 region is CASSYSSRTGDTGELFF. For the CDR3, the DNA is TGTGCCAGCAGTTATTCTAGCCGGACAGGGGACACCGGGGAGCTGTTTTTT.

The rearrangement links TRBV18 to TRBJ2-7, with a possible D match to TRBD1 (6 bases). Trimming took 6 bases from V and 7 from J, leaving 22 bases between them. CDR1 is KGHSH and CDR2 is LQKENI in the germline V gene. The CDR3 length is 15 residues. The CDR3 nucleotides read TGTGCCAGCTCCCCCGGGGCCAGGGGCAGTAGGGAGCAGTACTTC. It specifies CASSPGARGSREQYF.

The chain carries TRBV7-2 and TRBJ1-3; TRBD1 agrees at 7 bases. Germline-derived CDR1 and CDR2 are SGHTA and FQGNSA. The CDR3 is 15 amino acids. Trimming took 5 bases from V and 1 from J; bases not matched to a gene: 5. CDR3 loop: CASSRTGGSGNTIYF. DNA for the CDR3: TGTGCCAGCAGCCGGACAGGCGGGTCTGGAAACACCATATATTTT. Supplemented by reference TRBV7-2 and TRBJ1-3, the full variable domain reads GAGVSQSPSNKVTEKGKDVELRCDPISGHTALYWYRQSLGQGLEFLIYFQGNSAPDKSGLPSDRFSAERTGGSVSTLTIQRTQQEDSAVYLCASSRTGGSGNTIYFGEGSWLTVV.

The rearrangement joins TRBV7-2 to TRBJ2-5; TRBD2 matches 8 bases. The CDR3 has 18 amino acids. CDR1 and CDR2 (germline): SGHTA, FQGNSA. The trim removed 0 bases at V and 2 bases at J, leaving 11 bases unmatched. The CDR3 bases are TGTGCCAGCAGCTTAGCGTCTATAGCGGGGCGACCACAAGAGACCCAGTACTTC. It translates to CASSLASIAGRPQETQYF. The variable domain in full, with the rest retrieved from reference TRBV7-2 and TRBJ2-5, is GAGVSQSPSNKVTEKGKDVELRCDPISGHTALYWYRQSLGQGLEFLIYFQGNSAPDKSGLPSDRFSAERTGGSVSTLTIQRTQQEDSAVYLCASSLASIAGRPQETQYFGPGTRLLVL.

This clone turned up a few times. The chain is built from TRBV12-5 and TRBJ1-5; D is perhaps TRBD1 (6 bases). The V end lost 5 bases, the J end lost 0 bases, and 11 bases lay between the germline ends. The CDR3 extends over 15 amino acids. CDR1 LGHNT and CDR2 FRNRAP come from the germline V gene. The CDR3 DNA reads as TGTGCTAGTGGTGTGGGACACCTTAGCAATCAGCCCCAGCATTTT. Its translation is CASGVGHLSNQPQHF.

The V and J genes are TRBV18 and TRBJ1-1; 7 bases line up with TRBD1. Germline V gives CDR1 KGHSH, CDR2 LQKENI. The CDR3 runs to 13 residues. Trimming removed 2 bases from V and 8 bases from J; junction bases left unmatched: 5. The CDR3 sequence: CASSPDRAGEAFF. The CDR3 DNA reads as TGTGCCAGCTCACCAGACAGGGCAGGGGAAGCTTTCTTT.

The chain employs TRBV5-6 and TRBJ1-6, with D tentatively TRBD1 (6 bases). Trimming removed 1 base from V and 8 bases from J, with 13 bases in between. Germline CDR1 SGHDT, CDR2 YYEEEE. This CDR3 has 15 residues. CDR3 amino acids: CASSLTGFRDSPLHF. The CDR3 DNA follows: TGTGCCAGCAGCTTGACAGGGTTTAGAGATTCACCCCTCCACTTT.

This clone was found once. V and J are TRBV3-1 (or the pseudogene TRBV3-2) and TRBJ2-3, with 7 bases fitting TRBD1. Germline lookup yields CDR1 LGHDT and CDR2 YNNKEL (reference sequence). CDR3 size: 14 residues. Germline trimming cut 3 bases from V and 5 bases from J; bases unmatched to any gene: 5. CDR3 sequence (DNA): TGTGCCAGCAGCCATGCCAACAGGGGAGATACGCAGTATTTT. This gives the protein CASSHANRGDTQYF.

The CDR3 spells CATSPGQSYGYTF. The CDR3 DNA sequence: TGTGCCACCAGCCCCGGACAGTCCTATGGCTACACCTTC. The chain couples TRBV24-1 to TRBJ1-2, with D possibly being TRBD1 (6 bases). Germline assignment: CDR1 KGHDR and CDR2 SFDVKD. Between the trimmed V and J ends, which lost 7 bases and 4 bases, there was a span of 12 bases. The CDR3 spans 13 residues.

CDR3: CASSDDRDTEAFF. The CDR3 coding sequence is TGCGCCAGCAGTGACGACAGGGACACTGAAGCTTTCTTT. J is TRBJ1-1 and V is TRBV10-1; 7 bases line up with TRBD1. The V segment lost 3 bases and the J segment 3 bases; nucleotides outside the gene matches: 1. CDR1 is WNHNN and CDR2 is SYGVQD in the germline V gene (reference sequence). The CDR3 spans 13 residues.

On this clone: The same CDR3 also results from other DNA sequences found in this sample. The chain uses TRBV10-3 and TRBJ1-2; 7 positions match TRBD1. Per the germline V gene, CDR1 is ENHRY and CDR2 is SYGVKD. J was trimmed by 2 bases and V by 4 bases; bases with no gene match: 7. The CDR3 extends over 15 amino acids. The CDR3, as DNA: TGTGCCATCAGTGGAGGGGACAGAAGAAACTATGGCTACACCTTC. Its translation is CAISGGDRRNYGYTF.

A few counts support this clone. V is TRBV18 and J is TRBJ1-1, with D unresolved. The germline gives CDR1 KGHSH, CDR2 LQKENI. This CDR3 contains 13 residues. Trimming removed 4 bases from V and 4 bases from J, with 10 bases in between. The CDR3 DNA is TGTGCCAGCTCACAGCACAGTGGCACTGAAGCTTTCTTT. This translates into CASSQHSGTEAFF.

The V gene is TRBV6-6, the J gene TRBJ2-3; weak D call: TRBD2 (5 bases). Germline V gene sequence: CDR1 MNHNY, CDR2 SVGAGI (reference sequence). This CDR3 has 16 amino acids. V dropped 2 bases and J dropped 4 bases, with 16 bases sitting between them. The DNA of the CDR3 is TGTGCCAGCAGTTACAACAGACCTAGCTCACCAGATACGCAGTATTTT. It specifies CASSYNRPSSPDTQYF.

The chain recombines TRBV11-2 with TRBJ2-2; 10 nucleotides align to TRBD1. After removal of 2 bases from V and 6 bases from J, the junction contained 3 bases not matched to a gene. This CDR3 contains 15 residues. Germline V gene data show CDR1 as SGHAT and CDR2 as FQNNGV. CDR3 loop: CASSLIGQGAGELFF. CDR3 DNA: TGTGCCAGCAGCTTAATCGGACAGGGGGCCGGGGAGCTGTTTTTT.

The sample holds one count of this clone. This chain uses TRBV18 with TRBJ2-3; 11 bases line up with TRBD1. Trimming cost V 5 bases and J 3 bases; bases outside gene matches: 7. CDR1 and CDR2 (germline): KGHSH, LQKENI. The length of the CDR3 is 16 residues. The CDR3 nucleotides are TGTGCCAGCTCATCCCGGGACAGGGGGGGGACAGATACGCAGTATTTT. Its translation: CASSSRDRGGTDTQYF. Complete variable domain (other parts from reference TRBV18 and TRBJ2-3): NAGVMQNPRHLVRRRGQEARLRCSPMKGHSHVYWYRQLPEEGLKFMVYLQKENIIDESGMPKERFSAEFPKEGPSILRIQQVVRGDSAAYFCASSSRDRGGTDTQYFGPGTRLTVL.

CDR3 coding DNA: TGTGCCAGCAGTTTATCGTGGGGCCCCAAAAACATTCAGTACTTC. Encoded protein: CASSLSWGPKNIQYF. This chain uses TRBV27 with TRBJ2-4, with D possibly being TRBD1 (5 bases). V was trimmed by 0 bases and J by 2 bases, leaving 8 bases between them. The germline V gene has CDR1 MNHEY and CDR2 SMNVEV (reference sequence). This CDR3 spans 15 amino acids.